These 7 T cell receptor beta chains share one sample of origin, sequenced in a study of T cell changes during pregnancy in multiple sclerosis. TCRdb's copy holds only in-frame clones and misses some; the assay was immunoSEQ multiplex PCR. This table holds around 57,000 clones, almost 95% found once. The specimen comprised CD4+ T cells from peripheral blood mononuclear cells, sampled in the third trimester of pregnancy. The receptors shown here come from a female donor with multiple sclerosis, enrolled in a pregnancy study.

This clone showed up just once. The chain has TRBV5-1 and TRBJ2-7; TRBD2 might be the D (6 bases). CDR3 size: 13 residues. Germline lookup yields CDR1 SGHRS and CDR2 YFSETQ. Trimming removed 6 bases at V and 5 bases at J, with 15 bases between. CDR3: CASTLGGTNEQYF. Written as DNA, the CDR3 is TGCGCCAGCACCCTTGGAGGGACGAACGAGCAGTACTTC. Complete variable domain (other parts from reference TRBV5-1 and TRBJ2-7): KAGVTQTPRYLIKTRGQQVTLSCSPISGHRSVSWYQQTPGQGLQFLFEYFSETQRNKGNFPGRFSGRQFSNSRSEMNVSTLELGDSALYLCASTLGGTNEQYFGPGTRLTVT.

In its sample, this clone was seen once. The CDR3, as DNA: TGTGCCAGCAGCCCTGGACTGACGTTAGCTAACTATGGCTACACCTTC. Protein product: CASSPGLTLANYGYTF. J is TRBJ1-2 and V is TRBV7-9; D remains unclear. Trimming cost V 5 bases and J 0 bases, with 16 bases left between them. Germline loops: CDR1 SEHNR, CDR2 FQNEAQ (reference sequence). The CDR3 has 16 amino acids.

The chain uses TRBV30 and TRBJ2-7; 10 bases agree with TRBD2. Unmatched junction bases numbered 9, after V lost 8 bases and J lost 2 bases. Looked up from germline, CDR1 is GTSNPN and CDR2 is SVGIG (reference sequence). This CDR3 region has 14 residues. The CDR3 spells CAAEPGLAPYEQYF. The CDR3 DNA is TGTGCCGCAGAACCGGGACTAGCGCCCTACGAGCAGTACTTC.

V and J are TRBV14 and TRBJ1-2, with D perhaps matching TRBD1 (5 bases). V was shortened by 1 base and J by 0 bases, with 9 bases between the two germline ends. The CDR3 spans 15 residues. The germline V gene has CDR1 SGHDN and CDR2 FVKESK. CDR3 DNA: TGTGCCAGCAGCCAAGGACAGCCGTCTAACTATGGCTACACCTTC. This sequence encodes CASSQGQPSNYGYTF.

This clone was observed a single time. V gene TRBV19 combines with J gene TRBJ1-2, with TRBD1 matching 9 bases. The germline gives CDR1 LNHDA, CDR2 SQIVND (reference sequence). CDR3 length equals 13 residues. The J segment lost 4 bases and the V segment lost 11 bases, leaving 8 bases of the junction unmatched. CDR3 protein: CASNRGRGYGYTF. The CDR3 DNA reads TGTGCCTCGAACAGGGGGCGCGGCTATGGCTACACCTTC.

The V gene is TRBV2, the J gene TRBJ1-5; 7 bases line up with TRBD1. V trimming: 1 base; J trimming: 7 bases; junction bases outside the gene matches: 7. The germline V gene encodes CDR1 SNHLY and CDR2 FYNNEI. The CDR3 consists of 15 residues. In DNA, the CDR3 is TGTGCCAGCAGTGAAGGGACAGGCCATGGACAGCCCCAGCATTTT. Amino acid sequence: CASSEGTGHGQPQHF.

The rearrangement links TRBV30 to TRBJ2-1, with 10 positions matching TRBD2. J lost 0 bases, V lost 0 bases, and 5 bases had no gene match. Germline V lookup: CDR1 GTSNPN, CDR2 SVGIG (reference sequence). The CDR3 covers 17 residues. Here the CDR3 reads CAWSVLASGSSYNEQFF. The CDR3 bases are TGTGCCTGGAGTGTTTTGGCTAGCGGGAGCTCCTACAATGAGCAGTTCTTC. The whole variable domain, filled in from reference TRBV30 and TRBJ2-1, reads SQTIHQWPATLVQPVGSPLSLECTVEGTSNPNLYWYRQAAGRGLQLLFYSVGIGQISSEVPQNLSASRPQDRQFILSSKKLLLSDSGFYLCAWSVLASGSSYNEQFFGPGTRLTVL.